A single sample is the source of the 5 T cell receptor beta chains below, sequenced in a study of blood T cell repertoires in COVID-19. The method was immunoSEQ multiplex PCR; TCRdb's version includes in-frame clones alone and lacks a portion of them. The sample yields approximately 130,000 clones, around 86% seen once. The sequencing input was peripheral blood. All receptors derive from a woman in her 50s who had recovered from COVID-19.

The genes are TRBV2 and TRBJ2-7, with TRBD2 matching over 11 bases. This CDR3 is built from 16 residues. The V and J ends lost 4 bases and 1 base, in that order; junction bases with no gene match: 6. Germline V gene data show CDR1 as SNHLY and CDR2 as FYNNEI. The CDR3: CASSGLAGGPSYEQYF. CDR3 DNA sequence: TGTGCCAGCAGTGGGCTAGCGGGGGGCCCGTCCTACGAGCAGTACTTC.

The chain couples TRBV10-1 to TRBJ2-1; tentatively, D is TRBD2 (6 bases). V was pared by 6 bases and J by 1 base, with 10 bases between. The germline CDR1 and CDR2 sequences are WNHNN and SYGVQD (reference sequence). CDR3 length: 14 residues. CDR3 in amino acids: CASSPRGSYNEQFF. CDR3 bases: TGCGCCAGCAGCCCGCGGGGTTCCTACAATGAGCAGTTCTTC.

V is TRBV6-1 and J is TRBJ2-4, with 9 bases lining up with TRBD2. Germline loops: CDR1 MNHNS, CDR2 SASEGT. The trim removed 2 bases at V and 16 bases at J, leaving 15 bases unmatched. The CDR3 is 15 amino acids. The CDR3 coding sequence is TGTGCCAGCAGTGAACGCAGTAGCGGGGGACCTAGCTTCTACTTC. This codes for CASSERSSGGPSFYF.

The J gene is TRBJ2-1, the V gene TRBV4-2, with D tentatively TRBD2 (6 bases). The CDR3 contains 15 residues. Germline-derived CDR1 and CDR2 are LGHNA and YNFKEQ. Trimming removed 1 base at V and 6 bases at J, with 13 bases between. In DNA, the CDR3 is TGTGCCAGCAGCCAAGGCTCGGGGAGGAGCAATGAGCAGTTCTTC. It encodes CASSQGSGRSNEQFF.

The CDR3 DNA is TGTGCCAGCAGCCAAGATTGGCCTATGGCGTGGGGTTACAGGGTGGGCTATGGCTACACCTTC. This encodes CASSQDWPMAWGYRVGYGYTF. The chain combines TRBV4-2 with TRBJ1-2, with a tentative D call TRBD1 (6 bases). The CDR3 sequence is 21 residues long. Germline V gene lookup returns CDR1 LGHNA and CDR2 YNFKEQ. V lost 0 bases and J lost 4, with 30 bases in between.